This TCR beta chain is from a study of graft-versus-host responses after intestinal transplantation. Study overall: Recipients had transplants, and these were multivisceral, liver-intestinal, or isolated intestinal. For two to three years after anti-thymocyte globulin induction, all recipients took tacrolimus and steroids. Study results and caveats: Across patients carrying graft-donor T cell macrochimerism, allografts held high graft-versus-host to host-versus-graft clonal ratios.

This clone is large in the sample. V was pared by 5 bases and J by 3 bases, with 17 bases between. Germline V gives CDR1 LNHDA, CDR2 SQIVND (reference sequence). The CDR3 extends over 16 amino acids. Irradiated stimulators labeled with violet dye, some 200,000 in number, were plated with some 200,000 CFSE-labeled responders. The responders that had proliferated, CFSE-low CD3+CD4+ and CD3+CD8+ cells, were sorted after the reaction. Some clones are missing from TCRdb's copy, which holds only in-frame ones; the method was immunoSEQ multiplex PCR. Seen here are more than 5,500 clones, under 40% observed once, and the top ten hold roughly 33%.

This receptor was obtained from a human patient who received an intestinal transplant. Sample: alloreactive CD8+ T cells from a mixed lymphocyte reaction culture, taken before intestinal transplant. The subset is: CFSE-low proliferating T cells sorted from roughly 6-day pre-transplant mixed lymphocyte reaction (GvH or HvG direction). This chain links TRBV19 with TRBJ2-1, with D tentatively TRBD1 (6 bases). CDR3: CASSPQGVRIYNEQFF. CDR3 nucleotides: TGTGCCAGTAGTCCACAGGGCGTCAGGATCTACAATGAGCAGTTCTTC.